The present T cell receptor beta chain was sequenced within a study of shared T cell receptors in the human thymus. The germline V gene has CDR1 MNHNS and CDR2 SASEGT. The CDR3 covers 13 residues. Trimming stripped 3 bases from V and 0 bases from J, with 6 bases between. Repertoires were generated with immunoSEQ multiplex PCR, while TCRdb's copy carries only in-frame clones and drops some. The repertoire holds hundreds of thousands of clones, with 70% to 80% as singletons. These data also featured in a second study, about human thymus T cells.

This receptor was identified in a boy less than two years old with a congenital heart defect. This chain links TRBV6-1 with TRBJ2-7; no clear D gene. Sequenced sample: thymocytes. The CDR3 DNA follows: TGTGCCAGCAGTGAGGGCAACTCCTACGAGCAGTACTTC. Protein product: CASSEGNSYEQYF.